The 8 T cell receptor beta chains given below trace back to one sample, sequenced in a study of CD8 T cell repertoires and HIV-1 epitope variants (dated by TCRdb to the early 2020s). Libraries were made using the immunoSEQ multiplex PCR assay. Here the immuneACCESS table is served through TCRdb, limited to in-frame sequences with V and J called. Missing clones are a known gap in these copies; in checked studies unresolved V genes cover under half, and the rest lacks a known reason. The sample table lists under 2,500 clones, about 61% of them with a count of one. The top ten clones comprise 48% of the sample. No antigen has been assigned to these receptors. The sequenced material came from cultured CD8+ T cells derived from PBMCs. These receptors were taken from a male donor with HIV.

The rearrangement joins TRBV28 to TRBJ2-7, with D possibly being TRBD2 (6 bases). This CDR3 region has 17 residues. V lost 3 bases and J lost 7, with 25 bases in between. Germline assignment: CDR1 MDHEN and CDR2 SYDVKM. In DNA, the CDR3 is TGTGCCAGCAGTTTTTCCCGGACGGAGGGCCCGGGTCGGGAGCAGTACTTC. Translation: CASSFSRTEGPGREQYF.

This chain uses TRBV28 with TRBJ2-7; D ambiguous. Germline V lookup: CDR1 MDHEN, CDR2 SYDVKM. The CDR3 extends over 12 amino acids. V lost 4 bases to trimming and J lost 0 bases, with 4 bases between them. The CDR3 spells CASSSDSYEQYF. The CDR3 DNA reads as TGTGCCAGCAGTTCAGACTCCTACGAGCAGTACTTC.

The chain links TRBV30 to TRBJ1-4; perhaps TRBD1 as D (5 bases). The germline V gene has CDR1 GTSNPN and CDR2 SVGIG (reference sequence). Trimming stripped 1 base from V and 6 bases from J, with 9 bases between. The length of the CDR3 is 13 residues. CDR3 nucleotide sequence: TGTGCCTGGAGTGCCGGGGGAGATGAAAAACTGTTTTTT. It encodes CAWSAGGDEKLFF. The variable domain in full, completed from reference TRBV30 and TRBJ1-4, reads SQTIHQWPATLVQPVGSPLSLECTVEGTSNPNLYWYRQAAGRGLQLLFYSVGIGQISSEVPQNLSASRPQDRQFILSSKKLLLSDSGFYLCAWSAGGDEKLFFGSGTQLSVL.

The V call is TRBV7-2, the J call TRBJ2-2, with D possibly matching TRBD2 (5 bases). Between the trimmed V and J ends, which lost 2 bases and 7 bases, there was a span of 8 bases. The CDR3 covers 13 residues. Germline V gene sequence: CDR1 SGHTA, CDR2 FQGNSA. CDR3 nucleotides: TGTGCCAGCAGCTTAATCGGGGACGGGGAGCTGTTTTTT. It yields the protein CASSLIGDGELFF.

Only a few counts were recorded for this clone. Here the CDR3 reads CASSLSEGTVSYEQYF. DNA of the CDR3: TGTGCCAGCAGTTTATCGGAGGGGACTGTATCCTACGAGCAGTACTTC. V gene TRBV27 combines with J gene TRBJ2-7; a weak D match, TRBD2 (6 bases). V was clipped by 0 bases and J by 1 base, with 13 bases between them. The CDR3 contains 16 residues. Germline V gene lookup returns CDR1 MNHEY and CDR2 SMNVEV (reference sequence).

The V and J genes are TRBV28 and TRBJ1-2; no clear D gene. The length of the CDR3 is 13 residues. The germline CDR1 and CDR2 sequences are MDHEN and SYDVKM. V dropped 0 bases and J dropped 6 bases, with 8 bases sitting between them. The CDR3 bases are TGTGCCAGCAGTTTATGGCAGCGCGATGGCTACACCTTC. Amino acid sequence: CASSLWQRDGYTF.

The chain joins TRBV7-9 to TRBJ2-1; perhaps TRBD2 as D (5 bases). CDR1 is SEHNR, CDR2 FQNEAQ, per germline (reference sequence). V was clipped by 5 bases and J by 9 bases, with 11 bases between them. The CDR3 extends over 12 amino acids. CDR3 coding DNA: TGTGCCAGCAGCCGCTCGGGGTTTGAGCAGTTCTTC. Translation gives CASSRSGFEQFF.

By share, this clone ranks as hyperexpanded (1% or more). The genes are TRBV13 and TRBJ2-5, with D possibly TRBD2 on 5 matching bases. The V end was cut by 4 bases, the J end by 2 bases, with 14 bases between. The CDR3 has 15 residues. Germline CDR1 reads PRHDT; CDR2 reads FYEKMQ (reference sequence). Here the CDR3 DNA reads TGTGCCAGCAGCTCCGCCGGGATAGATCAAGAGACCCAGTACTTC. This codes for CASSSAGIDQETQYF.